This entry lists 14 T cell receptor beta chains sequenced from one sample in a study of CD8+ T cells in alopecia areata (dated by TCRdb to the late 2010s). In light of the paper, this sample's time point label describes: baseline before oral tofacitinib. To prepare the library, the immunoSEQ multiplex PCR assay was applied. RNA was extracted from all samples and reverse transcribed into cDNA, which served as template for TCR sequencing. TCRdb obtained this table from immuneACCESS and retained in-frame rearrangements with V and J assigned. These tables miss some clones; where compared with another copy, unresolved V genes account for less than half of the shortfall, and the remainder is unexplained. This sample lists 220,000 or so clones; around 62% were detected once. 0.45% of the sample rests with the top ten. The sequencing here drew on CD4+ T cells sorted from blood, taken at week 0. These receptors all stem from a human donor with alopecia areata.

This sequence joins TRBV4-1 and TRBJ2-7; 7 nucleotides match TRBD1. The CDR3 runs 16 residues. The germline gives CDR1 MGHRA, CDR2 YSYEKL. V was clipped by 3 bases and J by 3 bases; unmatched bases: 11. DNA for the CDR3: TGCGCCAGCAGCCACGCCTCGACAGGGTACCGCTACGAGCAGTACTTC. Translating gives CASSHASTGYRYEQYF.

This chain links TRBV27 with TRBJ2-7; possibly TRBD1 for D (6 bases). The CDR3 totals 16 residues. The V gene's germline CDR1 is MNHEY and CDR2 SMNVEV (reference sequence). The germline V and J ends were trimmed by 6 bases and 0 bases, with 18 bases remaining between them. The CDR3 loop is CASSPSDRYASYEQYF. The CDR3 DNA sequence: TGTGCCAGCAGCCCAAGCGACAGGTACGCCTCCTACGAGCAGTACTTC.

The J gene is TRBJ1-2, the V gene TRBV25-1; TRBD1 might be the D (6 bases). This CDR3 region has 17 residues. Germline V gene sequence: CDR1 MGHDK, CDR2 SYGVNS. The V gene lost 1 base and the J gene lost 4 bases, with 19 bases spanning the gap. CDR3 nucleotides: TGTGCCAGCAGTGAATCAGTTTTTACAGGGAGGATCTATGGCTACACCTTC. Translating it yields CASSESVFTGRIYGYTF.

The chain combines TRBV13 with TRBJ1-3; possibly TRBD1 for D (5 bases). Germline lookup yields CDR1 PRHDT and CDR2 FYEKMQ (reference sequence). With 5 bases removed from V and 1 base from J, the gap between germline ends came to 24 bases. This CDR3 is built from 19 residues. CDR3 region: CASSRLSSRGIPSGNTIYF. CDR3 nucleotides: TGTGCCAGCAGCCGGCTCTCGTCCCGGGGGATTCCGTCTGGAAACACCATATATTTT.

V is TRBV14 and J is TRBJ2-7; maybe TRBD2 (6 bases). The V and J ends lost 1 base and 3 bases respectively, with 10 bases between them. The germline V gene encodes CDR1 SGHDN and CDR2 FVKESK. CDR3 length equals 14 residues. CDR3 DNA sequence: TGTGCCAGCAGCCAAGGACTAGTAAGCTACGAGCAGTACTTC. Protein sequence: CASSQGLVSYEQYF.

The rearrangement uses TRBV10-3 and TRBJ2-1; 9 nucleotides align to TRBD2. V was pared by 3 bases and J by 10 bases, with 7 bases of the junction left unmatched. This CDR3 spans 14 amino acids. Germline CDR1 reads ENHRY; CDR2 reads SYGVKD. CDR3 in amino acids: CAISDASGIQEQFF. The CDR3 bases are TGTGCCATCAGTGACGCTAGCGGGATACAAGAGCAGTTCTTC.

This clone was recorded at least ten times. CDR3 coding DNA: TGTGCCAGCAGAGACGGACGGATCTATGGCTACACCTTC. Translated, it gives CASRDGRIYGYTF. The rearrangement links TRBV27 to TRBJ1-2; D not resolved. The CDR3 sequence is 13 residues long. Per germline, CDR1 MNHEY and CDR2 SMNVEV (reference sequence). The V end lost 6 bases, the J end lost 4 bases, and 12 bases lay between the germline ends.

The chain links TRBV29-1 to TRBJ2-7; TRBD2 aligns across 9 bases. Germline CDR1 and CDR2: SQVTM and ANQGSEA. The CDR3 runs to 16 residues. The trim removed 4 bases at V and 2 bases at J, leaving 12 bases unmatched. The CDR3 region is CSVGALGTSNPYEQYF. In nucleotides, the CDR3 is TGCAGCGTTGGAGCATTGGGGACTAGCAACCCCTACGAGCAGTACTTC.

This clone was detected only a few times. The V gene is TRBV4-2, the J gene TRBJ2-5; perhaps TRBD2 as D (6 bases). Trimming removed 0 bases at V and 5 bases at J, with 10 bases between. Germline CDR1 and CDR2: LGHNA and YNFKEQ. The CDR3 consists of 14 residues. DNA for the CDR3: TGTGCCAGCAGCCAAGATCTAGCGCAGGAGACCCAGTACTTC. It yields the protein CASSQDLAQETQYF.

The rearrangement joins TRBV6-5 to TRBJ1-2, with TRBD1 as a possible D gene (6 bases). Germline CDR1 and CDR2: MNHEY and SVGAGI. The CDR3 runs 13 residues. V was pared by 6 bases and J by 2 bases, with 10 bases between. CDR3 nucleotides: TGTGCCAGCAGAGGCCAGGGGAACTATGGCTACACCTTC. Its protein product is CASRGQGNYGYTF.

The rearrangement uses TRBV6-1 and TRBJ2-3; perhaps TRBD2 as D (7 bases). Germline CDR1 and CDR2: MNHNS and SASEGT. V lost 4 bases to trimming and J lost 4 bases, with 15 bases between them. This CDR3 spans 15 amino acids. DNA for the CDR3: TGTGCCAGCAGTGTGGGGGGGGGCGTCCCAGATACGCAGTATTTT. It specifies CASSVGGGVPDTQYF.

This clone was counted between two and nine times. The gene calls are TRBV18 and TRBJ1-1; D is perhaps TRBD1 (6 bases). The CDR3 totals 15 residues. V dropped 2 bases and J dropped 1 base, with 11 bases sitting between them. From germline, CDR1 is KGHSH and CDR2 LQKENI. In DNA, the CDR3 is TGTGCCAGCTCACCATCCGGGACACAGAACACTGAAGCTTTCTTT. Translated, it gives CASSPSGTQNTEAFF.

The rearrangement uses TRBV30 and TRBJ1-2, with no clear D. The V and J ends lost 0 bases and 0 bases respectively, with 8 bases between them. Per germline, CDR1 GTSNPN and CDR2 SVGIG (reference sequence). The CDR3 length is 14 residues. The chain's CDR3 is CAWSVTPTNYGYTF. The CDR3 DNA reads TGTGCCTGGAGTGTAACCCCTACTAACTATGGCTACACCTTC.

V gene TRBV6-1 combines with J gene TRBJ1-2; D call uncertain. V was clipped by 3 bases and J by 8 bases, with 4 bases between them. This CDR3 spans 10 amino acids. Germline V gene sequence: CDR1 MNHNS, CDR2 SASEGT. CDR3 protein: CASSDEGYTF. For the CDR3, the DNA is TGTGCCAGCAGTGATGAGGGCTACACCTTC.